This T cell receptor (beta chain) was identified during a study of CD8+CD57+ T cells in acquired aplastic anemia. Genomic DNA was employed as the template in profiling TCR beta VDJ and CDR3. TCRdb independently ran MiXCR on the reads; one entry per CDR3 protein. The top ten clones hold 20% of a sample with 200,000 or so distinct CDR3 sequences, roughly 45% of them seen once. The sequenced patients had an expansion of CD8+CD57+ cells seen by flow cytometry. In germline, CDR1 is SNHLY, CDR2 FYNNEI. The CDR3 consists of 15 residues. V was cut by 5 bases and J by 4 bases, with 17 bases left in between. The sample comprised sorted CD4+, CD8+, or CD8+CD57+ T cells (not recorded which) from PBMCs. The clonotype originates from a human donor with aplastic anemia. This chain uses TRBV2 with TRBJ1-2; D unresolved. CDR3 region: CASSSTITQSYGYTF. The CDR3 DNA is TGTGCCAGCAGTTCGACCATAACCCAGTCCTATGGCTACACCTTC.